This T cell receptor beta chain originates from a study of cytomegalovirus exposure and HLA in healthy donors. Study background: The platform used for the 120 or so validation repertoires matched that of the approximately 670 first-cohort repertoires, a later analysis reported. Findings and limits, study-wide: A later analysis found first-cohort TCR clusters tended to co-occur in the 120 or so validation repertoires. Cytomegalovirus-associated status was assigned to some 160 TCR beta chains.

Details on this clone: Its antigen is not known.

This CDR3 contains 14 residues. Per the germline V gene, CDR1 is SGHKS and CDR2 is YYEKEE (reference sequence). The V and J ends lost 2 bases and 6 bases respectively, with 12 bases between them. TCRdb's table, derived via immunoSEQ multiplex PCR, lists solely in-frame clones and lacks some. The repertoire includes roughly 140,000 clones, approximately 86% of them detected once, and approximately 10% sits in the top ten. Sequenced input: PBMCs. This receptor was obtained from a man aged 18 to 29 in good health and CMV-seropositive. The chain recombines TRBV5-5 with TRBJ2-1; possibly TRBD2 for D (5 bases). This CDR3 is CASSFNGNSNEQFF. Here the CDR3 DNA reads TGTGCCAGCAGCTTTAACGGGAACTCCAATGAGCAGTTCTTC.